The next 27 T cell receptor beta chains were all read from a single sample in a study of regulatory T cells in long-lasting Graves disease. This sample's time point: newly diagnosed GD, antithyroid drugs for less than 3 months. Extracted PBMC RNA gave rise to the TCR library. Sequencing libraries for TCR beta were prepared with iRepertoire HTBI primers and Arm-PCR of CDR3 regions. TCRdb re-analysed the multiplex PCR reads in MiXCR, keeping a single row per CDR3 protein. The table includes hundreds of thousands of distinct CDR3 sequences, 15% to 20% detected once. The data also belong to a second study, concerning T cells in Graves' hyperthyroidism and ophthalmopathy.

The sequencing here drew on peripheral blood mononuclear cells (PBMCs), taken at new diagnosis, from a patient treated with antithyroid drugs. The receptors shown here come from a middle-aged woman with Graves disease.

This chain uses TRBV6-2 or TRBV6-3 with TRBJ2-3, with 9 bases lining up with TRBD2. Germline assignment: CDR1 MNHEY and CDR2 SVGEGT. J lost 4 bases, V lost 2 bases, and 7 bases had no gene match. The CDR3 covers 16 residues. The CDR3: CASSYLRGGVSDTQYF. CDR3 DNA sequence: TGTGCCAGCAGTTACCTGCGGGGGGGCGTATCAGATACGCAGTATTTT.

This clonotype was detected many times. The chain couples TRBV6-1 to TRBJ1-5, with no clear D. The germline gives CDR1 MNHNS, CDR2 SASEGT. The length of the CDR3 is 12 residues. The V end lost 6 bases, the J end lost 4 bases, and 7 bases lay between the germline ends. CDR3 sequence (DNA): TGTGCCAGCAGCACGGAAAATCAGCCCCAGCATTTT. Encoded protein: CASSTENQPQHF.

This clonotype was counted many times. This chain connects TRBV3-1 to TRBJ1-5; tentative D call: TRBD1 (5 bases). Per germline, CDR1 LGHDT and CDR2 YNNKEL (reference sequence). This CDR3 comprises 16 residues. Trimming stripped 4 bases from V and 5 bases from J, with 18 bases between. DNA for the CDR3: TGTGCCAGCAGCCCCCGATTAGGTTGGGGCGATCAGCCCCAGCATTTT. Translated, it gives CASSPRLGWGDQPQHF. Full variable domain (outside the CDR3, taken from reference TRBV3-1 and TRBJ1-5): DTAVSQTPKYLVTQMGNDKSIKCEQNLGHDTMYWYKQDSKKFLKIMFSYNNKELIINETVPNRFSPKSPDKAHLNLHINSLELGDSAVYFCASSPRLGWGDQPQHFGDGTRLSIL.

The table lists this clonotype with many counts. V and J are TRBV6-1 and TRBJ2-1; D perhaps matches TRBD2 (6 bases). The CDR3 extends over 15 amino acids. The V and J ends lost 8 bases and 7 bases respectively, with 21 bases between them. The germline V gene encodes CDR1 MNHNS and CDR2 SASEGT. The CDR3 coding sequence is TGTGCCAGCGCGGGGCTCGGACACATGGGGAATGAGCAGTTCTTC. It codes for CASAGLGHMGNEQFF.

In its sample, this clonotype was seen many times. The chain carries TRBV3-1 and TRBJ2-3; a weak D match, TRBD2 (7 bases). The V and J ends lost 9 bases and 6 bases respectively, with 19 bases between them. The CDR3 contains 14 residues. Germline assignment: CDR1 LGHDT and CDR2 YNNKEL (reference sequence). CDR3 sequence reads: CASTIGGARDTQYF. For the CDR3, the DNA is TGTGCCAGTACAATTGGGGGGGCCCGGGATACGCAGTATTTT.

This clonotype was seen more than once but under ten times. V and J are TRBV9 and TRBJ2-1, with a tentative D call TRBD2 (6 bases). Germline values: CDR1 SGDLS, CDR2 YYNGEE. This CDR3 contains 16 residues. The V end lost 3 bases, the J end lost 3 bases, and 16 bases lay between the germline ends. This CDR3 reads CASSARAGFGYNEQFF. The CDR3 region has the DNA TGTGCCAGCAGCGCTAGGGCGGGGTTTGGCTACAATGAGCAGTTCTTC. The full variable domain, rest sourced from reference TRBV9 and TRBJ2-1, is DSGVTQTPKHLITATGQRVTLRCSPRSGDLSVYWYQQSLDQGLQFLIQYYNGEERAKGNILERFSAQQFPDLHSELNLSSLELGDSALYFCASSARAGFGYNEQFFGPGTRLTVL.

This sequence joins TRBV27 and TRBJ1-5, with D unresolved. The V end lost 3 bases, the J end lost 1 base, and 4 bases lay between the germline ends. This CDR3 spans 13 amino acids. The germline V gene has CDR1 MNHEY and CDR2 SMNVEV (reference sequence). CDR3 DNA: TGTGCCAGCAGTTTCCTCAGCAATCAGCCCCAGCATTTT. The encoded protein is CASSFLSNQPQHF.

This clonotype has ten or more counts. Compared with germline, one end of the junction differs, possibly owing to a read error. The chain has TRBV5-1 and TRBJ2-7; 11 nucleotides match TRBD2. CDR1 is SGHRS and CDR2 is YFSETQ in the germline V gene. This CDR3 is built from 16 residues. The CDR3 nucleotides read TGTGCCAGCAGCTCAACTAGCGGGGGAGGGAGAGGAAGGCAGTACTTC. Protein product: CASSSTSGGGRGRQYF.

This clonotype was picked up many times. The chain couples TRBV7-9 to TRBJ1-1, with D perhaps matching TRBD1 (5 bases). V was clipped by 0 bases and J by 6 bases, with 26 bases between them. Per the germline V gene, CDR1 is SEHNR and CDR2 is FQNEAQ (reference sequence). The length of the CDR3 is 19 residues. The CDR3 reads CASSLAGTGGAGIFAEAFF. For the CDR3, the DNA is TGTGCCAGCAGCTTAGCCGGTACCGGTGGGGCAGGGATTTTTGCTGAAGCTTTCTTT.

The V call is TRBV2, the J call TRBJ1-6; TRBD1 is a possible D gene (5 bases). This CDR3 has 14 residues. Looked up from germline, CDR1 is SNHLY and CDR2 is FYNNEI. V was pared by 4 bases and J by 7 bases, with 11 bases between. In DNA, the CDR3 is TGTGCCAGCAGTGTTGAAGGGGTGAATTCACCCCTCCACTTT. This sequence encodes CASSVEGVNSPLHF.

The rearrangement joins TRBV6-1 to TRBJ2-7, with a weak D call TRBD1 (6 bases). Germline CDR1 reads MNHNS; CDR2 reads SASEGT. CDR3 length: 13 amino acids. Trimming stripped 5 bases from V and 3 bases from J, with 11 bases between. CDR3 in DNA: TGTGCCAGCAGTAGGACAGACGTCTACGAGCAGTACTTC. Its protein product is CASSRTDVYEQYF.

With regard to this clonotype: This likely traces to a read error, being one base from a far larger clone. The chain is built from TRBV18 and TRBJ2-1; D remains unclear. The CDR3 consists of 14 residues. CDR1 is KGHSH and CDR2 is LQKENI in the germline V gene. The CDR3 here is CASSPQLGYNERFF. In DNA, the CDR3 is TGTGCCAGCAGCCCCCAACTGGGTTACAATGAGCGGTTCTTC.

This chain connects TRBV27 to TRBJ2-1; 9 bases fit TRBD2. V lost 2 bases and J lost 7; bases outside the gene matches: 9. The CDR3 extends over 16 amino acids. Germline V lookup: CDR1 MNHEY, CDR2 SMNVEV (reference sequence). The CDR3 spells CASSLKSSGVDNEQFF. The CDR3 DNA sequence: TGTGCCAGCAGTTTAAAGTCTAGCGGGGTGGATAATGAGCAGTTCTTC.

This clonotype was counted only a few times. The chain recombines TRBV9 with TRBJ2-3; no definite D call. CDR3 length: 13 residues. V lost 0 bases, J lost 4 bases, and 6 bases lay in between. Germline V gene sequence: CDR1 SGDLS, CDR2 YYNGEE. CDR3 nucleotide sequence: TGTGCCAGCAGCGTAGATGACCCAGATACGCAGTATTTT. Translated, it gives CASSVDDPDTQYF.

This sequence joins TRBV6-9 and TRBJ1-1; 7 bases are a match to TRBD1. Per the germline V gene, CDR1 is MNHGY and CDR2 is SVAAGI. This CDR3 spans 19 amino acids. V gave up 3 bases and J gave up 2 bases; unmatched junction bases: 18. The CDR3 DNA reads TGTGCCAGCAGTTACGTCGGGACAGCGATCAAACTAGCAAACACTGAAGCTTTCTTT. This gives the protein CASSYVGTAIKLANTEAFF.

The rearrangement uses TRBV10-3 and TRBJ1-1; 7 bases match TRBD1. The CDR3 consists of 11 residues. From germline, CDR1 is ENHRY and CDR2 SYGVKD. Trimming cost V 10 bases and J 7 bases; bases outside gene matches: 6. CDR3 in DNA: TGTGCCACTACAGGGGTGGGTGAAGCTTTCTTT. It codes for CATTGVGEAFF.

The chain is built from TRBV12-3 or TRBV12-4 and TRBJ2-5; D uncertain. The V and J ends lost 2 bases and 2 bases respectively, with 9 bases between them. The CDR3 runs to 14 residues. In nucleotides, the CDR3 is TGTGCCAGCAGTTTATCGACACGGCAAGAGACCCAGTACTTC. Protein: CASSLSTRQETQYF.

This clonotype has at least ten counts. This sequence joins TRBV12-3 or TRBV12-4 and TRBJ2-5; a possible D gene is TRBD2 (5 bases). The CDR3 loop spans 16 amino acids. V was pared by 4 bases and J by 4 bases, with 19 bases between. CDR3: CASSWRRAYEGETQYF. CDR3 in DNA: TGTGCCAGCAGTTGGCGCCGGGCATATGAGGGAGAGACCCAGTACTTC.

The CDR3 nucleotides read TGTGCCAGCAGTTTGCGGGCCGAGCAGTACTTC. Translating gives CASSLRAEQYF. The chain recombines TRBV12-3 or TRBV12-4 with TRBJ2-7; a weak D match, TRBD2 (5 bases). The CDR3 runs 11 residues. V was pared by 3 bases and J by 6 bases, with 6 bases between.

This clonotype was detected ten times or more. The chain is built from TRBV2 and TRBJ1-1; D is undetermined. Germline-derived CDR1 and CDR2 are SNHLY and FYNNEI. The CDR3 consists of 15 residues. V was trimmed by 8 bases and J by 4 bases, leaving 20 bases between them. CDR3 region: CASSDLSLGGTEAFF. The CDR3 coding sequence is TGTGCCAGCTCGGACTTGTCGCTTGGAGGCACTGAAGCTTTCTTT.

Ten or more counts support this clonotype. J is TRBJ2-1 and V is TRBV7-6; D is unclear. V was pared by 2 bases and J by 0 bases, with 11 bases between. The CDR3 is 16 residues long. Germline CDR1 SGHVS, CDR2 FNYEAQ. The CDR3 here is CASSLSWVPSYNEQFF. CDR3 in DNA: TGTGCCAGCAGCTTAAGTTGGGTCCCCTCCTACAATGAGCAGTTCTTC.

The V gene is TRBV6-1, the J gene TRBJ2-7; a possible D gene is TRBD1 (5 bases). This CDR3 has 16 residues. V shed 6 bases and J shed 6 bases, with 24 bases lying between them. CDR1 and CDR2 (germline): MNHNS, SASEGT. The DNA for the CDR3 is TGTGCCAGCAGCACTCTTAGTATGGGGCCATCCGTCGAGCAGTACTTC. It is translated as CASSTLSMGPSVEQYF.

This clonotype was observed at least ten times. The chain joins TRBV12-3 or TRBV12-4 to TRBJ1-1; TRBD1 matches at 8 bases. J gave up 2 bases and V 5 bases, and 7 bases lay outside the gene matches. This CDR3 spans 15 amino acids. CDR3 in amino acids: CASSLQGESNTEAFF. The CDR3 coding sequence is TGTGCCAGCAGTCTACAGGGGGAAAGTAACACTGAAGCTTTCTTT.

The table lists this clonotype with a few counts. J is TRBJ1-2 and V is TRBV20-1; weak D call: TRBD1 (5 bases). The CDR3 is 13 residues long. Germline V CDR1 and CDR2: DFQATT, SNEGSKA (reference sequence). V lost 0 bases, J lost 7 bases, and 12 bases lay in between. The CDR3 region has the DNA TGCAGTGCTAGAGATTGGACAATGGCTGGCTACACCTTC. This gives the protein CSARDWTMAGYTF.

This clonotype showed up many times. This chain links TRBV2 with TRBJ1-5; D ambiguous. The CDR3 is made up of 13 amino acids. CDR1 is SNHLY and CDR2 is FYNNEI in the germline V gene. Between the trimmed V and J ends, which lost 2 bases and 4 bases, there was a span of 6 bases. CDR3 amino acids: CASSEWENQPQHF. For the CDR3, the DNA is TGTGCCAGCAGTGAATGGGAGAATCAGCCCCAGCATTTT.

Many counts were recorded for this clonotype. The rearrangement joins TRBV2 to TRBJ2-5, with 9 nucleotides matching TRBD2. CDR3 size: 16 residues. J gave up 5 bases and V 5 bases, and 12 bases lay outside the gene matches. Germline V lookup: CDR1 SNHLY, CDR2 FYNNEI. The CDR3 region is CASSSPIAGVRETQYF. For the CDR3, the DNA is TGTGCCAGCAGTTCCCCAATAGCGGGGGTACGGGAGACCCAGTACTTC. The entire variable domain, with the rest obtained from reference TRBV2 and TRBJ2-5, is as follows: EPEVTQTPSHQVTQMGQEVILRCVPISNHLYFYWYRQILGQKVEFLVSFYNNEISEKSEIFDDQFSVERPDGSNFTLKIRSTKLEDSAMYFCASSSPIAGVRETQYFGPGTRLLVL.

There are many counts of this clonotype. The CDR3 sequence: CASSFGLSYEQYF. The DNA of the CDR3 is TGCGCCAGCAGCTTCGGACTATCCTACGAGCAGTACTTC. This chain joins TRBV5-1 and TRBJ2-7; possibly TRBD2 for D (6 bases). The germline gives CDR1 SGHRS, CDR2 YFSETQ. CDR3 length: 13 amino acids. Trimming left V 2 bases short and J 1 base short, with 7 bases between.